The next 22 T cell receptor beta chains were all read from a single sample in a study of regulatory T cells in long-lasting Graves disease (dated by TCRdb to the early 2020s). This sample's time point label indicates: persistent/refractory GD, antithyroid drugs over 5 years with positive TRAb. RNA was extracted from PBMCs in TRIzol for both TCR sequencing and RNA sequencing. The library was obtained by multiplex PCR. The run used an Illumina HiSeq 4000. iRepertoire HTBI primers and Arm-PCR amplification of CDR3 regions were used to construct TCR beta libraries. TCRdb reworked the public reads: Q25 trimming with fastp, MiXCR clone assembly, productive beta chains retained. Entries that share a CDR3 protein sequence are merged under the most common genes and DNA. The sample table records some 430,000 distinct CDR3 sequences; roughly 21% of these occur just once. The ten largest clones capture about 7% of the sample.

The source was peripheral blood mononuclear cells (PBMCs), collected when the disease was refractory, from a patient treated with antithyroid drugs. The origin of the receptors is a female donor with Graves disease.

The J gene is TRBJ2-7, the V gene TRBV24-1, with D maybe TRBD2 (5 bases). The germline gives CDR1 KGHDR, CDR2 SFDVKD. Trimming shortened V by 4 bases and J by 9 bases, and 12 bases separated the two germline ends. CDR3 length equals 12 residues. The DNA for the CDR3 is TGTGCCACCAGTGAACCTCGCCGGGGGCAGTACTTC. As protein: CATSEPRRGQYF.

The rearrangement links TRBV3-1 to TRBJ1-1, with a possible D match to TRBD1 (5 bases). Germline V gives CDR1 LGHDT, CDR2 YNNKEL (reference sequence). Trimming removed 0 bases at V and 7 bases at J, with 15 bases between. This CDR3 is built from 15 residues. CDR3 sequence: CASSQDPGAGREAFF. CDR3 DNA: TGTGCCAGCAGCCAAGATCCCGGCGCAGGGCGTGAAGCTTTCTTT.

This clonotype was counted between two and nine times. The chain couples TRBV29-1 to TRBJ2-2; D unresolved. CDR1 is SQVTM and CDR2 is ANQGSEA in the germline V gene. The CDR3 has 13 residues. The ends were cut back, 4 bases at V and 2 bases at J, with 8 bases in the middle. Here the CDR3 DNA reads TGCAGCGTTGTCTTCTACAACACCGGGGAGCTGTTTTTT. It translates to CSVVFYNTGELFF.

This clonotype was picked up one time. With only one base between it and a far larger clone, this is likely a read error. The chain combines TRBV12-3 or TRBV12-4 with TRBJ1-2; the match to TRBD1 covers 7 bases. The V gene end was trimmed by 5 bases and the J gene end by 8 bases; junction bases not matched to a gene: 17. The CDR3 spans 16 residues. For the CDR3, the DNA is TGTGCCAGCAGTGGGACTGGGACAGTCTACCTATCAGGCTACACCTTC. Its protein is CASSGTGTVYLSGYTF.

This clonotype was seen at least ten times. This CDR3 reads CASSINQPQHF. Here the CDR3 DNA reads TGTGCCAGCAGCATTAATCAGCCCCAGCATTTT. This sequence joins TRBV12-3 or TRBV12-4 and TRBJ1-5; the D is unclear. V was cut by 6 bases and J by 4 bases, with 4 bases left in between. This CDR3 is 11 amino acids long.

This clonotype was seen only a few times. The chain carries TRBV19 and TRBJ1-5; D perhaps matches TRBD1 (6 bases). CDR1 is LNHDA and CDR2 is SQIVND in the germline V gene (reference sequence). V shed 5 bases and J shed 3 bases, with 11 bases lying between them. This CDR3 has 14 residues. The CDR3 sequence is CASSSNRDNQPQHF. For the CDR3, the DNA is TGTGCCAGTAGTTCCAACAGGGACAATCAGCCCCAGCATTTT. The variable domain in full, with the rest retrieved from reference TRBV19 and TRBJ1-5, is DGGITQSPKYLFRKEGQNVTLSCEQNLNHDAMYWYRQDPGQGLRLIYYSQIVNDFQKGDIAEGYSVSREKKESFPLTVTSAQKNPTAFYLCASSSNRDNQPQHFGDGTRLSIL.

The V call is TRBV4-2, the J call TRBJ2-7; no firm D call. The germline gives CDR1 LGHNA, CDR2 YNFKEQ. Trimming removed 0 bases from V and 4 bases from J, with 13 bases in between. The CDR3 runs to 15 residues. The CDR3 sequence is CASSQDSPGPYEQYF. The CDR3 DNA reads TGTGCCAGCAGCCAAGATAGTCCCGGACCATACGAGCAGTACTTC.

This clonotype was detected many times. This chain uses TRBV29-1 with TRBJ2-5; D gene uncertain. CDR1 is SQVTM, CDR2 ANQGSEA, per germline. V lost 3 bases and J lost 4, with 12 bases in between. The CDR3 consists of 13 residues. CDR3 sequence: CSVEMQAGETQYF. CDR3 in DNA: TGCAGCGTTGAGATGCAGGCCGGAGAGACCCAGTACTTC.

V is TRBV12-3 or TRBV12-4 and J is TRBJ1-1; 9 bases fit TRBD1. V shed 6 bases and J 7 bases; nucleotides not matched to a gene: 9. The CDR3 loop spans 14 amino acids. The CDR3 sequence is CASSLPQGAGEAFF. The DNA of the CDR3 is TGTGCCAGCAGCCTACCACAGGGGGCTGGTGAAGCTTTCTTT.

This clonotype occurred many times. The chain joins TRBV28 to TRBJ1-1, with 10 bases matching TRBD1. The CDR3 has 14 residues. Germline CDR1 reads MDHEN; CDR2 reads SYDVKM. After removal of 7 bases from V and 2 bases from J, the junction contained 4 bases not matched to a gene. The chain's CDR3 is CASTRTGGNTEAFF. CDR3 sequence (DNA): TGTGCCAGCACCCGGACAGGGGGTAACACTGAAGCTTTCTTT. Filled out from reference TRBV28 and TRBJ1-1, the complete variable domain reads DVKVTQSSRYLVKRTGEKVFLECVQDMDHENMFWYRQDPGLGLRLIYFSYDVKMKEKGDIPEGYSVSREKKERFSLILESASTNQTSMYLCASTRTGGNTEAFFGQGTRLTVV.

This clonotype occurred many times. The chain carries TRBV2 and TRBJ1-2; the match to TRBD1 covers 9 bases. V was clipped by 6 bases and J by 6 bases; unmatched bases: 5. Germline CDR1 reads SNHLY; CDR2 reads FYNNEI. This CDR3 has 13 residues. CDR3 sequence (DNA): TGTGCCAGCAGGGGACAGGGCGGCAATGGCTACACCTTC. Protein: CASRGQGGNGYTF.

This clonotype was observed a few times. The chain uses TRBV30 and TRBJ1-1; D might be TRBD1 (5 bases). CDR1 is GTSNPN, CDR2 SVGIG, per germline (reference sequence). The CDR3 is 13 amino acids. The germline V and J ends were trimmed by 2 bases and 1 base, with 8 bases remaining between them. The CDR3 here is CAWSYTGNTEAFF. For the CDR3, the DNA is TGTGCCTGGAGTTATACAGGGAACACTGAAGCTTTCTTT.

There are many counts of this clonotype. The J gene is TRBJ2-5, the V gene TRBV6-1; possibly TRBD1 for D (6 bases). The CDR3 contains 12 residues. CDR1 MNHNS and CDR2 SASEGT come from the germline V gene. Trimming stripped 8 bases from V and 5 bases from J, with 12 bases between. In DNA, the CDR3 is TGTGCCAGCGGACAGACGCCCGAGACCCAGTACTTC. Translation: CASGQTPETQYF.

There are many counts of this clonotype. The CDR3 nucleotides read TGCAGTGCTAGAGGACAGCCGAACACCGGGGAGCTGTTTTTT. Translated, it gives CSARGQPNTGELFF. The chain joins TRBV20-1 to TRBJ2-2; D might be TRBD1 (5 bases). CDR3 length: 14 amino acids. V gave up 1 base and J gave up 0 bases, with 6 bases separating them. Germline V gene data show CDR1 as DFQATT and CDR2 as SNEGSKA (reference sequence).

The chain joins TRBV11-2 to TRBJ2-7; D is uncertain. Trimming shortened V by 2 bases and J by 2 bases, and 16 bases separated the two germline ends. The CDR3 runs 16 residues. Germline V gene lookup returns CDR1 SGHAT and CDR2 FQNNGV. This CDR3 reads CASSLFLFTGTYEQYF. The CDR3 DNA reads TGTGCCAGCAGCTTATTTCTTTTTACGGGCACCTACGAGCAGTACTTC.

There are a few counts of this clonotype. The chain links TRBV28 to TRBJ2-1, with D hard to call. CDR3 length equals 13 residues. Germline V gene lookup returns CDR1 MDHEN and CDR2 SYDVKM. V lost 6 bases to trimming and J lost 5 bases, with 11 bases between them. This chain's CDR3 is CASSHRGHNEQFF. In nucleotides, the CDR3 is TGTGCCAGCAGCCATAGAGGACACAATGAGCAGTTCTTC.

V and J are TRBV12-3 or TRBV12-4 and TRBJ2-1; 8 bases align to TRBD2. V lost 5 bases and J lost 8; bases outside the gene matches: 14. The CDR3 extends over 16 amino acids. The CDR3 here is CASSPHDSGNHYEQFF. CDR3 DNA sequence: TGTGCCAGCAGTCCTCATGATAGCGGGAATCACTATGAGCAGTTCTTC.

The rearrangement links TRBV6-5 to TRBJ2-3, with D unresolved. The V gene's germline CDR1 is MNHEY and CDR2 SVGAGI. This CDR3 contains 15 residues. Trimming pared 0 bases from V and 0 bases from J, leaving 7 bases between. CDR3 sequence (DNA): TGTGCCAGCAGTTACTCGGCCAGGAGCACAGATACGCAGTATTTT. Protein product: CASSYSARSTDTQYF.

The CDR3 loop is CASSLKTNEKLFF. CDR3 bases: TGTGCCAGCAGCCTAAAAACCAATGAAAAACTGTTTTTT. The chain is built from TRBV9 and TRBJ1-4, with D unclear. Trimming took 4 bases from V and 5 from J, leaving 9 bases between them. Germline values: CDR1 SGDLS, CDR2 YYNGEE. The CDR3 spans 13 residues.

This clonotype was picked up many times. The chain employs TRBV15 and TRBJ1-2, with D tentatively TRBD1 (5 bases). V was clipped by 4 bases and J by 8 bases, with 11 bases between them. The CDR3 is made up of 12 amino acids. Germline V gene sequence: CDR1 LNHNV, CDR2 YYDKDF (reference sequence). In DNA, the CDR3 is TGTGCCACCAGCACCAGACAGCGAGGCTACACCTTC. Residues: CATSTRQRGYTF.

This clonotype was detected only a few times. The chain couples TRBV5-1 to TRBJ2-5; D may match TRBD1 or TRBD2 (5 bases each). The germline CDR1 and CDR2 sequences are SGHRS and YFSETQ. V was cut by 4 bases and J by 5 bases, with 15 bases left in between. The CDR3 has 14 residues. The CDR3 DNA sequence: TGCGCCAGCAGCCCGGCTTTTGAGGGGGAGACCCAGTACTTC. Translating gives CASSPAFEGETQYF.

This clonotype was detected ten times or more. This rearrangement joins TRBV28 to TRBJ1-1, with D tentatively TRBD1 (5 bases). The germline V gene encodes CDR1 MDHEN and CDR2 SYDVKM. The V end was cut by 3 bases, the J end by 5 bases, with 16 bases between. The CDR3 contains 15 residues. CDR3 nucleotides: TGTGCCAGCAGTTTCCATGGGGGGGTACGGACTGAAGCTTTCTTT. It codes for CASSFHGGVRTEAFF.